Following are 32 T cell receptor beta chains from one sample sequenced in a study of human T cells and chemical hapten exposure. TCRdb ran MiXCR on the 5' RACE reads and lists one entry per CDR3 protein. The data show 120,000 to 150,000 distinct CDR3 sequences, roughly 4% seen once. Researchers extracted total RNA from unfractionated whole blood. The receptors originated from a female donor in good health.

On this clonotype: This may be a read error: a much more frequent sequence differs by one nucleotide. The chain combines TRBV25-1 with TRBJ2-3; a possible D gene is TRBD1 (5 bases). The germline V and J ends were trimmed by 10 bases and 8 bases, with 16 bases remaining between them. CDR3 length: 12 amino acids. In germline, CDR1 is MGHDK, CDR2 SYGVNS. CDR3 amino acids: CATQGAQATQYF. The CDR3 DNA follows: TGTGCCACCCAAGGCGCACAGGCTACGCAGTATTTT.

This clonotype was picked up many times. V is TRBV3-1 and J is TRBJ1-1; unclear D gene. The V gene lost 4 bases and the J gene lost 5 bases, with 11 bases spanning the gap. Germline values: CDR1 LGHDT, CDR2 YNNKEL (reference sequence). The CDR3 runs 13 residues. The CDR3 sequence is CASSPRRETEAFF. CDR3 sequence (DNA): TGTGCCAGCAGCCCGAGACGCGAAACTGAAGCTTTCTTT.

This clonotype was observed at least ten times. The rearrangement joins TRBV7-2 to TRBJ1-1; D remains ambiguous. The germline V gene encodes CDR1 SGHTA and CDR2 FQGNSA. This CDR3 is built from 13 residues. V lost 1 base and J lost 1, with 4 bases in between. CDR3: CASSLVGNTEAFF. The CDR3 DNA reads TGTGCCAGCAGCTTAGTGGGGAACACTGAAGCTTTCTTT.

This clonotype was counted many times. J is TRBJ1-4 and V is TRBV7-9, with D unresolved. The CDR3 contains 12 residues. Germline assignment: CDR1 SEHNR and CDR2 FQNEAQ (reference sequence). V lost 0 bases and J 5 bases, leaving 1 base between the germline ends. CDR3 protein: CASSLANEKLFF. The CDR3 bases are TGTGCCAGCAGCTTAGCGAATGAAAAACTGTTTTTT.

This clonotype was picked up many times. This chain uses TRBV7-6 with TRBJ1-4; D is ambiguous. Germline CDR1 and CDR2: SGHVS and FNYEAQ. This CDR3 comprises 13 residues. V was pared by 2 bases and J by 9 bases, with 10 bases between. This CDR3 is CASSLMGPQKLFF. Written as DNA, the CDR3 is TGTGCCAGCAGCTTAATGGGTCCTCAAAAACTGTTTTTT.

V is TRBV29-1 and J is TRBJ1-1; 10 bases are a match to TRBD1. The V and J ends lost 6 bases and 5 bases, in that order; junction bases with no gene match: 15. Germline values: CDR1 SQVTM, CDR2 ANQGSEA. The CDR3 is made up of 16 amino acids. CDR3 coding DNA: TGCAGCGTCATTACCACCGGGACAGGGGTGGGGACTGAAGCTTTCTTT. Residues: CSVITTGTGVGTEAFF.

This clonotype was observed at least ten times. The chain employs TRBV12-3 or TRBV12-4 and TRBJ2-7; TRBD1 aligns across 9 bases. V was pared by 6 bases and J by 6 bases, with 9 bases of the junction left unmatched. The CDR3 sequence is 14 residues long. The CDR3, as DNA: TGTGCCAGCAGGCACAGGGGGCTAAGGACCGAGCAGTACTTC. Translation gives CASRHRGLRTEQYF.

This clonotype was picked up many times. The chain combines TRBV29-1 with TRBJ1-1; no reliable D call. CDR3 length: 13 residues. Germline V gene sequence: CDR1 SQVTM, CDR2 ANQGSEA. With 2 bases removed from V and 4 bases from J, the gap between germline ends came to 11 bases. The chain's CDR3 is CSVERKAGTEAFF. DNA of the CDR3: TGCAGCGTTGAACGGAAAGCAGGCACTGAAGCTTTCTTT.

This clonotype was detected many times. The chain has TRBV6-1 and TRBJ2-3; TRBD2 aligns across 7 bases. This CDR3 spans 16 amino acids. Germline CDR1 MNHNS, CDR2 SASEGT. The V and J ends lost 2 bases and 9 bases, in that order; junction bases with no gene match: 14. In DNA, the CDR3 is TGTGCCAGCAGTGAAAAGGGTCCAGCGGGGTTTGGCACGCAGTATTTT. Protein product: CASSEKGPAGFGTQYF.

The rearrangement uses TRBV24-1 and TRBJ2-3, with D perhaps TRBD2 (5 bases). This CDR3 is built from 14 residues. The germline gives CDR1 KGHDR, CDR2 SFDVKD. Trimming took off 3 bases at V and 6 bases at J, with 12 bases between the two ends. In DNA form, the CDR3 reads TGTGCCACCAGTGATGAGGACTGGACGGATACGCAGTATTTT. Its translation: CATSDEDWTDTQYF.

This clonotype was recorded many times. This chain connects TRBV7-8 to TRBJ2-7; D unclear. CDR1 is SGHVS, CDR2 FQNEAQ, per germline. V lost 5 bases and J 0 bases, leaving 14 bases between the germline ends. The CDR3 totals 15 residues. The CDR3, as DNA: TGTGCCAGCAGCCCACTCAGTGTTAGCTCCTACGAGCAGTACTTC. Its protein is CASSPLSVSSYEQYF. The full variable domain, in which reference TRBV7-8 and TRBJ2-7 provide the parts outside the CDR3, is GAGVSQSPRYKVAKRGQDVALRCDPISGHVSLFWYQQALGQGPEFLTYFQNEAQLDKSGLPSDRFFAERPEGSVSTLKIQRTQQEDSAVYLCASSPLSVSSYEQYFGPGTRLTVT.

This clonotype was recorded a few times. J is TRBJ2-2 and V is TRBV7-9; D not resolved. V gave up 3 bases and J gave up 6 bases, with 11 bases separating them. This CDR3 has 14 amino acids. Looked up from germline, CDR1 is SEHNR and CDR2 is FQNEAQ (reference sequence). In DNA, the CDR3 is TGTGCCAGCAGCTTCCCTTCAACTGCCGGGGAGCTGTTTTTT. Translating it yields CASSFPSTAGELFF.

This clonotype occurred many times. The chain has TRBV7-9 and TRBJ1-1; 8 bases are shared with TRBD1. Germline V gene data show CDR1 as SEHNR and CDR2 as FQNEAQ (reference sequence). The ends lost 5 bases at V and 3 bases at J; junction bases unmatched: 11. CDR3 length: 16 residues. CDR3: CASSPAGGWEDTEAFF. CDR3 nucleotide sequence: TGTGCCAGCAGCCCAGCAGGGGGCTGGGAGGACACTGAAGCTTTCTTT.

Comments on this clonotype: Since a much larger clone is just one base distant, this may be a read error. V gene TRBV6-5 combines with J gene TRBJ2-6; D perhaps matches TRBD1 (9 bases). The CDR3 spans 18 residues. Germline assignment: CDR1 MNHEY and CDR2 SVGAGI. V was shortened by 4 bases and J by 3 bases, with 19 bases between the two germline ends. This CDR3 reads CASSSLGTGTSGANVLTF. In nucleotides, the CDR3 is TGTGCCAGCAGTTCCCTGGGGACAGGGACTAGTGGGGCCAACGTCCTGACTTTC.

In this sample, this clonotype turned up a few times. The chain joins TRBV12-3 or TRBV12-4 to TRBJ1-1; perhaps TRBD1 as D (5 bases). This CDR3 is 15 amino acids long. V lost 1 base and J 4 bases, leaving 13 bases between the germline ends. In DNA form, the CDR3 reads TGTGCCAGCAGTTTAGGGAACAGGTGGGGCACTGAAGCTTTCTTT. Residues: CASSLGNRWGTEAFF.

In its sample, this clonotype was seen many times. This chain joins TRBV7-2 and TRBJ2-3; TRBD2 agrees at 16 bases. CDR1 is SGHTA, CDR2 FQGNSA, per germline. CDR3 length equals 18 residues. V gave up 5 bases and J gave up 3 bases; unmatched junction bases: 8. This CDR3 reads CASSKGLAGGGLTDTQYF. DNA for the CDR3: TGTGCCAGCAGCAAGGGACTAGCGGGGGGGGGTTTGACAGATACGCAGTATTTT.

This clonotype occurred many times. This sequence joins TRBV20-1 and TRBJ2-1; D unclear. The CDR3 spans 15 residues. V lost 5 bases, J lost 9 bases, and 23 bases lay in between. The V gene's germline CDR1 is DFQATT and CDR2 SNEGSKA (reference sequence). Written as DNA, the CDR3 is TGCAGTGCTCTTTTTGGACGCCCGGAGTGGGGTGAGCAGTTCTTC. Translating it yields CSALFGRPEWGEQFF.

This clonotype was observed many times. The chain combines TRBV5-4 with TRBJ1-1; D not resolved. The germline V gene encodes CDR1 SGHNT and CDR2 YYREEE (reference sequence). The CDR3 contains 13 residues. Trimming removed 4 bases from V and 4 bases from J, with 11 bases in between. The CDR3 DNA sequence: TGTGCCAGCAGCAGGGAACGGAGCACTGAAGCTTTCTTT. Protein sequence: CASSRERSTEAFF.

This clonotype has at least ten counts. The rearrangement uses TRBV7-9 and TRBJ1-6, with D unclear. The CDR3 contains 14 residues. V was shortened by 3 bases and J by 9 bases, with 12 bases between the two germline ends. Germline assignment: CDR1 SEHNR and CDR2 FQNEAQ (reference sequence). CDR3 protein: CASSFGDSTSPLHF. DNA of the CDR3: TGTGCCAGCAGCTTCGGTGATAGTACTTCACCCCTCCACTTT.

This clonotype has just a few counts. The chain joins TRBV5-1 to TRBJ1-1, with 11 bases identical to TRBD1. Unmatched junction bases numbered 3, after V lost 0 bases and J lost 5 bases. The CDR3 sequence is 15 residues long. In germline, CDR1 is SGHRS, CDR2 YFSETQ. The CDR3 loop reads CASSLDGQGATEAFF. CDR3 DNA sequence: TGCGCCAGCAGCTTGGATGGACAGGGGGCAACTGAAGCTTTCTTT.

This clonotype was found many times. V and J are TRBV9 and TRBJ2-7, with 7 bases lining up with TRBD2. Germline V gene lookup returns CDR1 SGDLS and CDR2 YYNGEE. The CDR3 has 14 amino acids. The V and J ends lost 3 bases and 6 bases, in that order; junction bases with no gene match: 9. CDR3 nucleotides: TGTGCCAGCAGCGCCGCGGACCGACTAGCCGAGCAGTACTTC. Residues: CASSAADRLAEQYF.

This clonotype was seen ten or more times. V usage is TRBV29-1 and J usage is TRBJ1-1; D ambiguous. The germline V and J ends were trimmed by 3 bases and 1 base, with 12 bases remaining between them. The CDR3 is 14 residues long. Germline V CDR1 and CDR2: SQVTM, ANQGSEA. The CDR3 coding sequence is TGCAGCGTTGATGGGCTTACGAGGAACACTGAAGCTTTCTTT. Translated: CSVDGLTRNTEAFF.

This clonotype was picked up many times. This chain joins TRBV2 and TRBJ1-3; TRBD1 might be the D (6 bases). Trimming stripped 6 bases from V and 0 bases from J, with 15 bases between. Germline CDR1 SNHLY, CDR2 FYNNEI. The CDR3 extends over 16 amino acids. The CDR3 bases are TGTGCCAGCAGCCGGACAGATCTGAGCTCTGGAAACACCATATATTTT. Translated, it gives CASSRTDLSSGNTIYF.

In this sample, this clonotype turned up many times. The chain uses TRBV20-1 and TRBJ2-3; D perhaps matches TRBD1 (5 bases). The V and J ends lost 3 bases and 2 bases respectively, with 15 bases between them. CDR1 and CDR2 from the germline V gene are DFQATT and SNEGSKA (reference sequence). The CDR3 spans 15 residues. CDR3 sequence (DNA): TGCAGTGCTAGTCCAATTACAGGTCCCACAGATACGCAGTATTTT. Translated: CSASPITGPTDTQYF.

Points on this clonotype: A read error may explain this, as a much larger clone is one base away. This rearrangement joins TRBV5-5 to TRBJ1-5; D unresolved. The germline gives CDR1 SGHKS, CDR2 YYEKEE (reference sequence). The CDR3 is made up of 16 amino acids. Here the CDR3 DNA reads TGTGCCAGCAGCTTCGGTTCGATAATGGGCAATCAGCCCCAGAATTTT. Encoded protein: CASSFGSIMGNQPQNF. The whole variable domain, filled in from reference TRBV5-5 and TRBJ1-5, reads DAGVTQSPTHLIKTRGQQVTLRCSPISGHKSVSWYQQVLGQGPQFIFQYYEKEERGRGNFPDRFSARQFPNYSSELNVNALLLGDSALYLCASSFGSIMGNQPQNFGDGTRLSIL.

This clonotype came up many times. The CDR3 nucleotides read TGCAGTGCTCATCGACGTAGAGGTGGCCCCACAGATACGCAGTATTTT. As protein: CSAHRRRGGPTDTQYF. The V gene is TRBV20-1, the J gene TRBJ2-3; D not resolved. Germline CDR1 and CDR2: DFQATT and SNEGSKA (reference sequence). The CDR3 spans 16 residues. Trimming stripped 5 bases from V and 2 bases from J, with 20 bases between.

The table lists this clonotype with many counts. V and J are TRBV3-1 and TRBJ2-3; D call uncertain. V gave up 3 bases and J gave up 4 bases, with 14 bases separating them. This CDR3 has 15 residues. Per the germline V gene, CDR1 is LGHDT and CDR2 is YNNKEL (reference sequence). CDR3 DNA sequence: TGTGCCAGCAGCCACAAAAGGATCGGATCAGATACGCAGTATTTT. It yields the protein CASSHKRIGSDTQYF.

Only a few counts were recorded for this clonotype. J is TRBJ1-4 and V is TRBV28, with 7 nucleotides matching TRBD1. The CDR3 contains 14 residues. Germline values: CDR1 MDHEN, CDR2 SYDVKM. The ends lost 3 bases at V and 8 bases at J; junction bases unmatched: 6. This chain's CDR3 is CASSLAGGIEKLFF. DNA for the CDR3: TGTGCCAGCAGTTTGGCAGGGGGAATCGAAAAACTGTTTTTT.

This chain uses TRBV12-3 or TRBV12-4 with TRBJ1-2, with D maybe TRBD1 (6 bases). CDR3 length equals 17 residues. Deletions cut 6 bases from V and 8 bases from J, with 28 bases between. In DNA form, the CDR3 reads TGTGCCAGCAGCCGGAGGATGATAGGCAGGGGTACGGAAGGCTACACCTTC. Residues: CASSRRMIGRGTEGYTF.

There are many counts of this clonotype. V gene TRBV18 combines with J gene TRBJ1-5; D is perhaps TRBD1 (5 bases). V was shortened by 3 bases and J by 5 bases, with 17 bases between the two germline ends. The CDR3 has 16 residues. Germline CDR1 reads KGHSH; CDR2 reads LQKENI. CDR3 in amino acids: CASSPGGRDTDQPQHF. The CDR3, as DNA: TGTGCCAGCTCACCGGGAGGCAGGGATACCGATCAGCCCCAGCATTTT. The complete variable domain, with remaining parts taken from reference TRBV18 and TRBJ1-5, reads NAGVMQNPRHLVRRRGQEARLRCSPMKGHSHVYWYRQLPEEGLKFMVYLQKENIIDESGMPKERFSAEFPKEGPSILRIQQVVRGDSAAYFCASSPGGRDTDQPQHFGDGTRLSIL.

This clonotype occurred many times. V usage is TRBV29-1 and J usage is TRBJ2-3; a possible D gene is TRBD1 (6 bases). The germline V gene has CDR1 SQVTM and CDR2 ANQGSEA. V dropped 0 bases and J dropped 6 bases, with 10 bases sitting between them. This CDR3 has 13 amino acids. The CDR3 bases are TGCAGCGTTGAAGATCTCCAGGGGGATACGCAGTATTTT. It encodes CSVEDLQGDTQYF.

With regard to this clonotype: This sequence may be a read error, since a much larger clone differs from it by one base. The CDR3 ends on some other residue instead of the conserved phenylalanine or tryptophan, so this is likely a read error. The rearrangement links TRBV28 to TRBJ2-7; a possible D gene is TRBD2 (6 bases). The CDR3 spans 17 residues. Germline V gives CDR1 MDHEN, CDR2 SYDVKM. The CDR3 sequence is CATKTPWRGLSSYEQYC. CDR3 in DNA: TGTGCAACCAAAACACCGTGGCGGGGACTTAGCTCCTACGAGCAGTACTGC.